This T cell receptor beta chain was identified in a study of T cells in Graves' hyperthyroidism and ophthalmopathy. At least ten counts were recorded for this clonotype. The target antigen is unknown. Template material for amplifying TCR beta CDR3 regions consisted of RNA transcripts. HTBI primers drove first-round RT-PCR of the TCR CDR3. TCRdb reprocessed the multiplex PCR reads via MiXCR and lists one record per CDR3 protein. This table has around 350,000 distinct CDR3 sequences, 19% appearing once. Criteria for exclusion of patients were uncontrolled infection, other autoimmune disease, pregnancy or lactation. This sample holds PBMCs from approximately 10 ml fresh peripheral blood. The germline V gene has CDR1 SGHAT and CDR2 FQNNGV. With 4 bases removed from V and 6 bases from J, the gap between germline ends came to 12 bases. The length of the CDR3 is 13 residues. Notes on the study in general: Before onset, ophthalmopathy was predicted by the model a median around 6 months earlier. Most thyroid clonotypes with frequency above 0.001 were detected in blood.

The sample was blood. The rearrangement joins TRBV11-2 to TRBJ1-1; D ambiguous. The source of this sequence is a woman younger than 30 with Graves' hyperthyroidism. DNA for the CDR3: TGTGCCAGCAGCTCATCCCAAGGGTCTGAAGCTTTCTTT. Protein product: CASSSSQGSEAFF.